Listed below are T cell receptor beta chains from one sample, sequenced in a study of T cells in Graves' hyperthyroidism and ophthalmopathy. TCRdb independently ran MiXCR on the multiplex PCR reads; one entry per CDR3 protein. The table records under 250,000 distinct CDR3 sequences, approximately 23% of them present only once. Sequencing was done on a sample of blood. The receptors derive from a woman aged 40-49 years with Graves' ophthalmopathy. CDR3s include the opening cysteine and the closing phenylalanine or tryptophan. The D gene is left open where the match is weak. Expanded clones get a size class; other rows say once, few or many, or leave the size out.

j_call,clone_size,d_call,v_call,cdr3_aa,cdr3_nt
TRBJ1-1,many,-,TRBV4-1,CASSQERSTGGNTEAFF,TGCGCCAGCAGCCAAGAAAGGTCCACCGGGGGGAACACTGAAGCTTTCTTT
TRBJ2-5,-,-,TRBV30,CAWSARETQYF,TGTGCCTGGAGTGCCCGGGAGACCCAGTACTTC
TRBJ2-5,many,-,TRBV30,CAWRQGYETQYF,TGTGCCTGGAGACAGGGATACGAGACCCAGTACTTC
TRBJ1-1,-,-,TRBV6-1,CASSTTTGGTEAFF,TGTGCCAGCAGTACGACAACCGGGGGCACTGAAGCTTTCTTT
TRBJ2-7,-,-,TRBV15,CATSTSRSAEYEQYF,TGTGCCACCAGCACCAGCAGATCGGCTGAGTACGAGCAGTACTTC
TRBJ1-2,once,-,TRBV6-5,CASSYAAAHRNGYTF,TGTGCCAGCAGTTACGCGGCAGCTCACCGTAATGGCTACACCTTC
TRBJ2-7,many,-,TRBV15,CATSSGKKYEQYF,TGTGCCACCAGCAGTGGTAAGAAGTACGAGCAGTACTTC
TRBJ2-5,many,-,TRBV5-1,CASSLIAETQYF,TGCGCCAGCAGCTTGATTGCGGAGACCCAGTACTTC
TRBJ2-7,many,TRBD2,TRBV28,CASREAGGTSEQYF,TGTGCCAGCAGGGAAGCGGGAGGAACCTCCGAGCAGTACTTC
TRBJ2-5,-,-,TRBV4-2,CASSPEPGRGETQYF,TGTGCCAGCAGCCCGGAGCCAGGGAGAGGAGAGACCCAGTACTTC
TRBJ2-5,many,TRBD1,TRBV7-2,CATSSQGEETQYF,TGTGCCACTTCCTCTCAGGGGGAAGAGACCCAGTACTTC
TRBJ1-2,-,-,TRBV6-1,CASSETLRQRKNYGYTF,TGTGCCAGCAGTGAGACCCTCAGACAGAGAAAGAACTATGGCTACACCTTC
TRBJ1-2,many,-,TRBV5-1,CASRWNRGTNYGYTF,TGCGCCAGCAGATGGAATAGGGGAACTAACTATGGCTACACCTTC
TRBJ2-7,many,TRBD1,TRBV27,CASSSSPGTASYEQYF,TGTGCCAGCAGTTCCTCCCCCGGGACAGCTTCCTACGAGCAGTACTTC
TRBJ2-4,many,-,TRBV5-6,CASSLSGALGQYF,TGTGCCAGCAGCTTGTCGGGGGCCCTGGGACAGTACTTC
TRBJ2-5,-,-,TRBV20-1,CSAPRLAQETQYF,TGCAGTGCTCCCCGTTTAGCCCAAGAGACCCAGTACTTC
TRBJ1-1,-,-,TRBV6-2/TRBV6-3,CASRPTQVGTEAFF,TGTGCCAGCAGACCGACCCAGGTGGGGACTGAAGCTTTCTTT
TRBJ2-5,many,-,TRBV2,CAAGGSRGVGETQYF,TGTGCCGCCGGCGGGAGCAGGGGAGTTGGAGAGACCCAGTACTTC
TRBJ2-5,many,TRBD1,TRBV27,CASSLIGQGKETQYF,TGTGCCAGCAGTTTAATCGGACAGGGTAAAGAGACCCAGTACTTC
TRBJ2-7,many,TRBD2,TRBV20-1,CSARSLAASYEQYF,TGCAGTGCAAGGAGTCTAGCGGCCAGCTACGAGCAGTACTTC
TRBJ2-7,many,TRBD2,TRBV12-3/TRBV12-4,CASSFVLAGENEQYF,TGTGCCAGCAGTTTCGTTCTGGCGGGAGAGAACGAGCAGTACTTC
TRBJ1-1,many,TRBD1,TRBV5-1,CASSLTGVGYNTEAFF,TGCGCCAGCAGCTTGACAGGGGTAGGTTATAACACTGAAGCTTTCTTT
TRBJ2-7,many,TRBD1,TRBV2,CASTLPGTGGYEQYF,TGTGCCAGCACTCTCCCGGGGACAGGGGGCTACGAGCAGTACTTC
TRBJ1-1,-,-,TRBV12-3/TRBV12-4,CASSFLGVMGMNTEAFF,TGTGCCAGCAGTTTTTTGGGGGTGATGGGGATGAACACTGAAGCTTTCTTT
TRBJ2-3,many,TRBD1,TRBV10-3,CATSTGAPTDTQYF,TGTGCCACTTCGACAGGGGCGCCCACAGATACGCAGTATTTT
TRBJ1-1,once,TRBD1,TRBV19,CACYRGQTEAFF,TGTGCCTGCTACAGGGGGCAGACTGAAGCTTTCTTT
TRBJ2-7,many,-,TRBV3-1,CASSQSLQGLLNEQYF,TGTGCCAGCAGCCAAAGTCTACAGGGTCTTTTGAACGAGCAGTACTTC
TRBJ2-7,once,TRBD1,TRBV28,CASSVQGASLLSSEQYF,TGTGCCAGCAGTGTACAGGGGGCTAGCCTATTATCTAGCGAGCAGTACTTC
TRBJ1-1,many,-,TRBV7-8,CASSWDNLNTEAFF,TGTGCCAGCAGCTGGGACAACCTGAACACTGAAGCTTTCTTT
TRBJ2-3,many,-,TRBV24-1,CATSSPMGATSTDTQYF,TGTGCCACCAGTTCCCCTATGGGTGCAACTAGCACAGATACGCAGTATTTT
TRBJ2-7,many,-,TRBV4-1,CASSHPSTGTYEQYF,TGCGCCAGCAGCCACCCTTCGACAGGAACCTACGAGCAGTACTTC
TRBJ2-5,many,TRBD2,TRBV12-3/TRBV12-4,CASSTKPGTSDQETQYF,TGTGCCAGCAGTACAAAACCCGGGACTAGCGACCAAGAGACCCAGTACTTC
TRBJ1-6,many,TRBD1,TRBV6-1,CASSPERGQGFSPLHF,TGTGCCAGCAGTCCTGAGAGGGGACAGGGTTTCTCACCCCTCCACTTT
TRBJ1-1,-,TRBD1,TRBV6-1,CASSEFDGTVTYEAFF,TGTGCCAGCAGTGAATTTGATGGGACAGTGACTTATGAAGCTTTCTTT
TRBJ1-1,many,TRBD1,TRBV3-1,CASSQTVGTAMNTEAFF,TGTGCCAGCAGCCAAACAGTTGGGACAGCGATGAACACTGAAGCTTTCTTT
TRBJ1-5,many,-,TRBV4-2,CASSQVQGGNQPQHF,TGTGCCAGCAGCCAAGTACAGGGCGGAAATCAGCCCCAGCATTTT
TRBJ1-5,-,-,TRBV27,CASSFAWGSNQPQHF,TGTGCCAGCAGTTTCGCCTGGGGGAGCAATCAGCCCCAGCATTTT
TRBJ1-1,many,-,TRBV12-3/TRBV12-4,CASSLKRNTEAFF,TGTGCCAGCAGTTTAAAACGGAACACTGAAGCTTTCTTT
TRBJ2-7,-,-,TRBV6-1,CASSERRSGRLYEQYF,TGTGCCAGCAGTGAAAGGCGGTCCGGACGTCTCTACGAGCAGTACTTC
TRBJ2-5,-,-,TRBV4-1,CASSQELRGVETQYF,TGCGCCAGCAGCCAAGAACTCAGGGGTGTAGAGACCCAGTACTTC
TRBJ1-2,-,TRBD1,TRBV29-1,CSVEEVGGANGYTF,TGCAGCGTTGAAGAAGTAGGGGGCGCGAATGGCTACACCTTC
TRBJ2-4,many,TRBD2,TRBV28,CASSWEGIRDIQYF,TGTGCCAGCAGTTGGGAGGGGATCCGGGACATTCAGTACTTC
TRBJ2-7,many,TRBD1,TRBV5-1,CASSPGQGVREQYF,TGCGCCAGCAGCCCCGGACAGGGGGTTCGGGAGCAGTACTTC
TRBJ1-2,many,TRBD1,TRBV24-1,CATSDDGTVYGYTF,TGTGCCACCAGTGATGATGGGACAGTCTATGGCTACACCTTC
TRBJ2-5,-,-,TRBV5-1,CASSLAVGGAETQYF,TGCGCCAGCAGCTTGGCCGTTGGTGGGGCAGAGACCCAGTACTTC
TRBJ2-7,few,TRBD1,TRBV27,CASSQTGTGYYEQYF,TGTGCCAGCAGTCAAACCGGGACAGGGTACTACGAGCAGTACTTC
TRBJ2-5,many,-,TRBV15,CATSRAGQGQETQYF,TGTGCCACCAGCAGAGCCGGGCAGGGCCAGGAGACCCAGTACTTC
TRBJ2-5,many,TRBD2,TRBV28,CASSLYSGRTLLGTQYF,TGTGCCAGCAGTTTATATAGCGGGAGGACTCTTCTTGGGACCCAGTACTTC
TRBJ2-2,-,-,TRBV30,CAWSGTMKGELFF,TGTGCCTGGAGTGGGACTATGAAAGGGGAGCTGTTTTTT
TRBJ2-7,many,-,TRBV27,CASSIHRDSPMEQYF,TGTGCCAGCAGTATACACCGGGACTCCCCTATGGAGCAGTACTTC
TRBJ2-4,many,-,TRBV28,CASSLIGAENIQYF,TGTGCCAGCAGTTTAATTGGAGCAGAAAACATTCAGTACTTC
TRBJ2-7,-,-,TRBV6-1,CASIMDGVFTYEQYF,TGTGCCAGCATAATGGACGGAGTTTTTACCTACGAGCAGTACTTC
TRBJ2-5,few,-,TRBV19,CASSSLDSEETQYF,TGTGCCAGTAGTTCCCTGGACTCGGAAGAGACCCAGTACTTC
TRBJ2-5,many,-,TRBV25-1,CASRGGGETQYF,TGTGCCAGCAGGGGAGGAGGGGAGACCCAGTACTTC
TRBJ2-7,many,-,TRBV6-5,CASSRDTSLRGYEQYF,TGTGCCAGCAGTCGAGACACTAGCTTAAGGGGCTACGAGCAGTACTTC